These T cell receptor beta chains were read from a single sample in a study of shared clonotypes between healthy human individuals. Sequenced by immunoSEQ multiplex PCR; TCRdb stores in-frame clones only, minus some. The sample lists approximately 530,000 clones, around 95% seen once, with about 0.064% in the top ten. The material sequenced was naive CD4+ T cells sorted from blood. Every receptor here comes from a woman aged 30 to 39 in good health. The CDR3 runs from the conserved cysteine through the conserved F or W. The D gene is left open where the match is weak. Part of the rows lack a size; the others show once, few, many or a class for expanded clones.

>TRBJ1-5|-|TRBV7-2|TRBD1
TGTGCCAGCAACTTCCGGACAGGGAATCAGCCCCAGCATTTT
CASNFRTGNQPQHF
>TRBJ1-2|-|TRBV19|-
TGTGCCAGTAGTCTCCGACAGGAACACACCTTC
CASSLRQEHTF
>TRBJ1-5|-|TRBV9|-
TGTGCCAGCAGCGTAGGAGCAGGAAATTATCAGCCCCAGCATTTT
CASSVGAGNYQPQHF
>TRBJ2-7|-|TRBV2|TRBD2
TGTGCCAGCAAGGCGGGACTAGCGGGATTCTACGAGCAGTACTTC
CASKAGLAGFYEQYF
>TRBJ2-7|-|TRBV6-5|-
TGTGCCAGCAGTTACCAGTATCCAGGGGACGGTGACGAGCAGTACTTC
CASSYQYPGDGDEQYF
>TRBJ1-1|-|TRBV28|-
TGTGCCAGCAGGATAAACGGACCCCTGGGCACTGAAGCTTTCTTT
CASRINGPLGTEAFF
>TRBJ1-3|-|TRBV28|-
TGTGCCAGTTTAAGGGGGAATGCTGGAAACACCATATATTTT
CASLRGNAGNTIYF
>TRBJ1-4|-|TRBV28|-
TGTGCCAGCAGTTTATTAAAGAGGCGGGCGGAGGGAAAACTGTTTTTT
CASSLLKRRAEGKLFF
>TRBJ2-7|once|TRBV19|TRBD1
TGTGCCAGTAGTGCAATGACCGGACAGGGGGCCGGAGAGCAGTACTTC
CASSAMTGQGAGEQYF
>TRBJ1-1|-|TRBV18|-
TGTGCCAGCTCACCCCGGACAAATTACGCTGAAGCTTTCTTT
CASSPRTNYAEAFF
>TRBJ1-2|-|TRBV6-6|-
TGTGCCAGCAGTTACGAGTTAGGGACATCGGGCTATGGCTACACCTTC
CASSYELGTSGYGYTF
>TRBJ2-1|-|TRBV29-1|-
TGCAGCGTCGGACAGCCGGGACTACGCGATGAGCAGTTCTTC
CSVGQPGLRDEQFF
>TRBJ2-5|-|TRBV7-9|TRBD2
TGTGCCAGCAGCTTAGATGGTAGCGGGAGACGGGAGACCCAGTACTTC
CASSLDGSGRRETQYF
>TRBJ2-7|-|TRBV10-2|TRBD1
TGCGCCAGCACTTCGGGACAGGGGGGGACCTACGAGCAGTACTTC
CASTSGQGGTYEQYF
>TRBJ1-2|-|TRBV6-1|-
TGTGCCAGCACATCCGGAAGGACAGACTATGGCTACACCTTC
CASTSGRTDYGYTF